Presented here are 7 T cell receptor beta chains from one specimen sequenced in a study of T cells in Graves' hyperthyroidism and ophthalmopathy. RNA transcripts yielded amplified TCR beta CDR3 regions. First-round RT-PCR of the TCR CDR3 relied on the HTBI primer set. TCRdb redid the calling of the multiplex PCR reads with MiXCR, one entry per CDR3 protein. The sample has approximately 150,000 distinct CDR3 sequences, 9.4% seen once. The sample comprised blood. The receptors were sampled from a young woman with Graves' hyperthyroidism that later progressed to Graves' ophthalmopathy.

This clonotype has just a few counts. This chain connects TRBV30 to TRBJ2-1; the match to TRBD2 covers 11 bases. Germline V lookup: CDR1 GTSNPN, CDR2 SVGIG (reference sequence). The CDR3 loop spans 14 amino acids. V shed 5 bases, J shed 8 bases, and the junction held 8 bases outside the gene matches. The CDR3 spells CAWDSLAGGDEQFF. The CDR3 DNA reads as TGTGCCTGGGACAGCCTAGCGGGAGGTGATGAGCAGTTCTTC.

This clonotype was picked up many times. The genes are TRBV3-1 and TRBJ2-2; D ambiguous. Trimming stripped 3 bases from V and 6 bases from J, with 8 bases between. Germline CDR1 and CDR2: LGHDT and YNNKEL (reference sequence). The CDR3 length is 13 residues. The CDR3 DNA sequence: TGTGCCAGCAGCCAGGGTGATCCCGGGGAGCTGTTTTTT. Protein: CASSQGDPGELFF. The whole variable domain, remainder taken from reference TRBV3-1 and TRBJ2-2, is DTAVSQTPKYLVTQMGNDKSIKCEQNLGHDTMYWYKQDSKKFLKIMFSYNNKELIINETVPNRFSPKSPDKAHLNLHINSLELGDSAVYFCASSQGDPGELFFGEGSRLTVL.

The chain links TRBV3-1 to TRBJ1-6, with 9 positions matching TRBD1. The V gene's germline CDR1 is LGHDT and CDR2 YNNKEL (reference sequence). CDR3 size: 16 residues. V lost 7 bases to trimming and J lost 9 bases; unmatched junction nucleotides: 13. In DNA, the CDR3 is TGTGCCAGCACCACCGGGACAGGGCCGTGGGGTTCACCCCTCCACTTT. It is translated as CASTTGTGPWGSPLHF.

This chain uses TRBV20-1 with TRBJ2-3, with D perhaps TRBD2 (7 bases). There are 15 residues in the CDR3. CDR1 is DFQATT, CDR2 SNEGSKA, per germline (reference sequence). The CDR3 nucleotides read TGCGGTGGGGGGGCGGGCCGGGGGGCCAGAGATACGCAGTATTTT. It codes for CGGGAGRGARDTQYF.

This clonotype was detected ten times or more. Relative to the germline gene, one junction end is altered; a read error may explain this. The DNA for the CDR3 is TGTGCTAGCAGCTTAGAGTGGGCGGAAGAGACCCAGTACTTC. This translates into CASSLEWAEETQYF. J is TRBJ2-5 and V is TRBV7-7; D uncertain. CDR1 and CDR2 (germline): SSHAT, FNYEAQ (reference sequence). The CDR3 has 14 amino acids.

This clonotype was picked up many times. V is TRBV2 and J is TRBJ1-3; 7 nucleotides align to TRBD1. This CDR3 spans 18 amino acids. The germline V gene has CDR1 SNHLY and CDR2 FYNNEI. The trim removed 9 bases at V and 1 base at J, leaving 18 bases unmatched. The CDR3 loop reads CASRHAGTVKPSGNTIYF. CDR3 DNA sequence: TGTGCCAGTAGACATGCCGGGACAGTTAAACCTTCTGGAAACACCATATATTTT. The whole variable domain, filled in from reference TRBV2 and TRBJ1-3, reads EPEVTQTPSHQVTQMGQEVILRCVPISNHLYFYWYRQILGQKVEFLVSFYNNEISEKSEIFDDQFSVERPDGSNFTLKIRSTKLEDSAMYFCASRHAGTVKPSGNTIYFGEGSWLTVV.

This clonotype was counted ten times or more. The CDR3 here is CASSPRDSQETQYF. The CDR3 DNA sequence: TGTGCCAGCAGCCCCCGGGACTCCCAAGAGACCCAGTACTTC. The chain has TRBV11-1 and TRBJ2-5; weak D call: TRBD2 (6 bases). The CDR3 runs to 14 residues. Deletions cut 5 bases from V and 1 base from J, with 11 bases between. Germline V gene data show CDR1 as SGHAT and CDR2 as FQDESV (reference sequence).